This T cell receptor (beta chain) was identified in a study of neurological immune-mediated disorders. Regarding the study as a whole: Multiple sclerosis patients had less TCR clonal expansion than even healthy controls, unlike HTLV-1-associated myelopathy.

The ends were cut back, 3 bases at V and 5 bases at J, with 23 bases in the middle. CDR1 SGDLS and CDR2 YYNGEE come from the germline V gene. The CDR3 sequence is 17 residues long. Synthesis of cDNA used 5'RACE (with 10-nucleotide random UMIs). TCRdb processed the 5' RACE reads anew with MiXCR; each CDR3 protein has one entry. This sample carries approximately 90,000 distinct CDR3 sequences, 3% to 4.5% of them seen once, and the ten largest clones take roughly 6.4%. This clonotype appeared many times. Its target is unknown. This clonotype originated in a woman aged 18-30 years with multiple sclerosis. Sequenced input: PBMCs. The V call is TRBV9, the J call TRBJ1-1; D is perhaps TRBD1 (5 bases). As DNA, the CDR3 is TGTGCCAGCAGCGGCGGTCAGGCCAGCCCGGGGGGGACTGAAGCTTTCTTT. Translated, it gives CASSGGQASPGGTEAFF.